One sample yielded the 21 T cell receptor beta chains listed below, sequenced in a study of T cells in Graves' hyperthyroidism and ophthalmopathy. Using RNA transcripts as the source, TCR beta CDR3 regions were amplified. Initially, a first-round RT-PCR of the TCR CDR3 employed the HTBI primer set. TCRdb analysed the multiplex PCR reads with MiXCR anew, one entry per CDR3 protein. The sample shows 300,000 to 400,000 distinct CDR3 sequences, roughly 21% of them seen only once. Sequencing used blood. Receptor source: a woman in her 50s with Graves' hyperthyroidism.

The chain has TRBV2 and TRBJ2-1, with 11 nucleotides matching TRBD2. V was pared by 9 bases and J by 6 bases, with 10 bases of the junction left unmatched. Per the germline V gene, CDR1 is SNHLY and CDR2 is FYNNEI. CDR3 length: 15 amino acids. The DNA for the CDR3 is TGTGCCAGAATGGATCGACTAGCGGGGATCAATGAGCAGTTCTTC. As protein: CARMDRLAGINEQFF.

This clonotype was counted a few times. The chain recombines TRBV11-2 with TRBJ2-5; D is uncertain. Germline V gene data show CDR1 as SGHAT and CDR2 as FQNNGV. Trimming shortened V by 6 bases and J by 1 base, and 6 bases separated the two germline ends. The CDR3 totals 12 residues. The CDR3 sequence is CASRKGQETQYF. The CDR3 DNA follows: TGTGCCAGCAGGAAGGGCCAAGAGACCCAGTACTTC.

The V call is TRBV7-9, the J call TRBJ1-4; 7 bases match TRBD1. Germline V CDR1 and CDR2: SEHNR, FQNEAQ (reference sequence). The CDR3 is 14 residues long. The V gene end was trimmed by 8 bases and the J gene end by 5 bases; junction bases not matched to a gene: 8. This CDR3 reads CASSRGQLNEKLFF. The CDR3 DNA is TGTGCCAGCTCGAGGGGACAGCTCAATGAAAAACTGTTTTTT.

CDR3: CSVGDDSYGYTF. As DNA, the CDR3 is TGCAGCGTTGGGGATGACAGTTATGGCTACACCTTC. The rearrangement joins TRBV29-1 to TRBJ1-2; D possibly corresponds to TRBD1 (5 bases). Looked up from germline, CDR1 is SQVTM and CDR2 is ANQGSEA. The CDR3 extends over 12 amino acids. Trimming removed 4 bases at V and 5 bases at J, with 11 bases between.

This clonotype has a count of ten or more. This chain connects TRBV7-9 to TRBJ2-5; possibly TRBD1 for D (5 bases). CDR1 is SEHNR, CDR2 FQNEAQ, per germline (reference sequence). The CDR3 is made up of 14 amino acids. The V end was cut by 5 bases, the J end by 5 bases, with 15 bases between. In nucleotides, the CDR3 is TGTGCCAGCAGCCCCCGACAGTTGGAGGAGACCCAGTACTTC. Protein: CASSPRQLEETQYF.

This clonotype was observed a few times. J is TRBJ1-6 and V is TRBV6-5; a weak D match, TRBD1 (5 bases). There are 16 residues in the CDR3. Trimming removed 3 bases at V and 0 bases at J, with 9 bases between. Germline CDR1 MNHEY, CDR2 SVGAGI. The CDR3 spells CASSYRQSSYNSPLHF. The CDR3 DNA reads TGTGCCAGCAGTTATCGACAGAGCTCCTATAATTCACCCCTCCACTTT.

This clonotype was detected a few times. The chain joins TRBV10-3 to TRBJ1-5; TRBD1 agrees at 9 bases. This CDR3 region has 14 residues. Unmatched junction bases numbered 4, after V lost 8 bases and J lost 2 bases. Looked up from germline, CDR1 is ENHRY and CDR2 is SYGVKD. CDR3 residues: CAIRQGDGNQPQHF. As DNA, the CDR3 is TGTGCCATCCGACAGGGGGACGGCAATCAGCCCCAGCATTTT.

The genes are TRBV2 and TRBJ2-7, with a weak D call TRBD2 (7 bases). The CDR3 runs 15 residues. CDR1 and CDR2 from the germline V gene are SNHLY and FYNNEI. The ends were cut back, 6 bases at V and 0 bases at J, with 15 bases in the middle. CDR3 coding DNA: TGTGCCAGCAGGGGGGGCGGGGGCCCCTCCTACGAGCAGTACTTC. Protein: CASRGGGGPSYEQYF.

The CDR3 DNA sequence: TGTGCCAGCCGCGACCCCTCCAGGGGGCCTGGAAACACCATATATTTT. Amino acid sequence: CASRDPSRGPGNTIYF. This chain joins TRBV28 and TRBJ1-3, with TRBD1 identical over 8 bases. Germline loops: CDR1 MDHEN, CDR2 SYDVKM. The CDR3 spans 16 residues. V lost 8 bases to trimming and J lost 2 bases; unmatched junction nucleotides: 11.

This clonotype was picked up many times. Sequence at one end of the junction differs from germline and may be a read error. The chain joins TRBV7-6 to TRBJ2-3; 8 nucleotides match TRBD2. CDR3 length: 18 amino acids. Germline V gene lookup returns CDR1 SGHVS and CDR2 FNYEAQ. CDR3 in amino acids: CAGSLGPGLGVVSDTQYF. The CDR3 DNA follows: TGTGCCGGCAGCTTAGGCCCGGGACTAGGGGTGGTATCGGATACGCAGTATTTT.

The chain has TRBV20-1 and TRBJ1-2, with D maybe TRBD1 (5 bases). The V gene's germline CDR1 is DFQATT and CDR2 SNEGSKA (reference sequence). The CDR3 runs 12 residues. Trimming took off 6 bases at V and 7 bases at J, with 15 bases between the two ends. Here the CDR3 reads CSARQRFGGYTF. For the CDR3, the DNA is TGCAGTGCACGACAGCGATTCGGTGGCTACACCTTC.

The rearrangement links TRBV6-1 to TRBJ2-3, with D uncertain. CDR1 is MNHNS and CDR2 is SASEGT in the germline V gene. Trimming shortened V by 6 bases and J by 4 bases, and 11 bases separated the two germline ends. This CDR3 region has 13 residues. The chain's CDR3 is CASRVAGADTQYF. In DNA form, the CDR3 reads TGTGCCAGCAGAGTGGCCGGAGCAGATACGCAGTATTTT.

The sample holds many counts of this clonotype. The CDR3 is CASSSPGTSVVDTQYF. In DNA, the CDR3 is TGTGCCAGCAGTTCCCCCGGGACTAGCGTAGTAGATACGCAGTATTTT. The gene calls are TRBV12-3 or TRBV12-4 and TRBJ2-3, with 10 nucleotides matching TRBD2. Trimming at V came to 4 bases and at J to 5 bases, leaving 9 bases not matched to a gene. The CDR3 is 16 residues long.

The sample holds many counts of this clonotype. The gene calls are TRBV9 and TRBJ2-1; 10 bases match TRBD1. V shed 4 bases, J shed 5 bases, and the junction held 9 bases outside the gene matches. The CDR3 sequence is 16 residues long. The V gene's germline CDR1 is SGDLS and CDR2 YYNGEE. CDR3 DNA sequence: TGTGCCAGCAGCCCAACCCCCGGGACAGGGGACAATGAGCAGTTCTTC. Translation gives CASSPTPGTGDNEQFF.

The rearrangement links TRBV2 to TRBJ1-1; D possibly corresponds to TRBD1 (6 bases). V gave up 1 base and J gave up 6 bases, with 9 bases separating them. Germline loops: CDR1 SNHLY, CDR2 FYNNEI. The CDR3 is made up of 13 amino acids. The chain's CDR3 is CASSEGGGPEAFF. CDR3 bases: TGTGCCAGCAGTGAAGGAGGGGGGCCTGAAGCTTTCTTT.

The chain joins TRBV7-3 to TRBJ2-1; D is unclear. Germline V gene data show CDR1 as SGHTA and CDR2 as FQGTGA. The CDR3 extends over 12 amino acids. V lost 1 base to trimming and J lost 8 bases, with 6 bases between them. CDR3 amino acids: CASSLNGYEQFF. The CDR3 bases are TGTGCCAGCAGCTTAAATGGTTATGAGCAGTTCTTC.

This clonotype came up a few times. The CDR3 sequence is CASSSGRTLSGANVLTF. The CDR3 bases are TGTGCCAGCAGCTCTGGACGTACTCTCTCTGGGGCCAACGTCCTGACTTTC. V usage is TRBV7-2 and J usage is TRBJ2-6; D call uncertain. Germline CDR1 is SGHTA and CDR2 is FQGNSA. This CDR3 has 17 amino acids. V gave up 4 bases and J gave up 0 bases, with 13 bases separating them.

This clonotype was picked up many times. The gene calls are TRBV18 and TRBJ1-1, with a possible D match to TRBD1 (5 bases). Germline values: CDR1 KGHSH, CDR2 LQKENI. Trimming took off 5 bases at V and 5 bases at J, with 12 bases between the two ends. The CDR3 has 13 amino acids. CDR3 residues: CASSSGPGTEAFF. In nucleotides, the CDR3 is TGTGCCAGCTCATCAGGGCCGGGTACTGAAGCTTTCTTT.

This clonotype was counted many times. CDR3 sequence (DNA): TGTGCCCACCAAAATCCCGGTCGTGAGACCCAGTACTTC. Its protein is CAHQNPGRETQYF. The chain employs TRBV28 and TRBJ2-5; no firm D call. CDR3 length equals 13 residues. Germline loops: CDR1 MDHEN, CDR2 SYDVKM. The ends were cut back, 11 bases at V and 5 bases at J, with 18 bases in the middle.

The J gene is TRBJ1-1, the V gene TRBV19; TRBD1 agrees at 11 bases. The CDR3 has 12 residues. V lost 10 bases, J lost 5 bases, and 3 bases stayed unmatched. Looked up from germline, CDR1 is LNHDA and CDR2 is SQIVND (reference sequence). The CDR3 reads CATRDRGTEAFF. CDR3 DNA: TGTGCCACCAGGGACAGGGGGACTGAAGCTTTCTTT.

The chain is built from TRBV27 and TRBJ1-1; tentatively, D is TRBD1 (5 bases). This CDR3 contains 16 residues. Trimming left V 2 bases short and J 1 base short, with 14 bases between. The germline gives CDR1 MNHEY, CDR2 SMNVEV (reference sequence). In DNA form, the CDR3 reads TGTGCCAGCAGTTTAATCCCCCTTGACAGGAACACTGAAGCTTTCTTT. It translates to CASSLIPLDRNTEAFF.